The entry that follows covers one T cell receptor (beta chain) sequence. Original processing methods: Amplification of reference gene primers was used by the study to estimate nucleated cell counts. The method was immunoSEQ multiplex PCR; TCRdb's version includes in-frame clones alone and lacks a portion of them. V, J and clone size were drawn from that table, and D and trimming were deduced from the DNA. Of 300,000 to 350,000 clones in the sample, roughly 86% were seen once. This entry is derived from a study of blood T cell repertoires in COVID-19. Study-wide background: PBMCs, B-cell-depleted T cells, or T cells provided the cDNA or gDNA that made up the material.

CDR3 length equals 19 residues. V lost 2 bases to trimming and J lost 3 bases; unmatched junction nucleotides: 11. CDR1 and CDR2 (germline): LGHDT, YNNKEL (reference sequence). Sequenced: peripheral blood. V and J are TRBV3-1 (or the pseudogene TRBV3-2) and TRBJ2-3; 13 bases map to TRBD2. This receptor was obtained from a man aged 30 to 45 with COVID-19, enrolled during active disease. As DNA, the CDR3 is TGTGCCAGCAGCCAAATGGAAGGACTAGCGGGAGAGCTTACAGATACGCAGTATTTT. Residues: CASSQMEGLAGELTDTQYF.